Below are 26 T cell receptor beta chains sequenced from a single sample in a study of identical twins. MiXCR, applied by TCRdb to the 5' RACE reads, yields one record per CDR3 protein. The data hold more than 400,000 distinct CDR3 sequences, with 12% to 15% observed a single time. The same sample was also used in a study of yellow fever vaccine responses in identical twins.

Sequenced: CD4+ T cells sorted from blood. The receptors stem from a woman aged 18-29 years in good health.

In DNA form, the CDR3 reads TGTGCCAGCAGCTTAGAGGCAGCGATCTATAATTCACCCCTCCACTTT. This gives the protein CASSLEAAIYNSPLHF. The chain joins TRBV7-9 to TRBJ1-6; no clear D gene. The CDR3 covers 16 residues. The germline gives CDR1 SEHNR, CDR2 FQNEAQ (reference sequence). V lost 1 base to trimming and J lost 3 bases, with 10 bases between them.

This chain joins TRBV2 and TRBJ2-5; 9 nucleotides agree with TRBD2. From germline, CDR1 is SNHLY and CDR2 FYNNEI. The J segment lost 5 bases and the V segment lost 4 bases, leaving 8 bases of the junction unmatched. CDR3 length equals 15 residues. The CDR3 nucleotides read TGTGCCAGCAGTGGCTCACTTAGCGGGAGTGAGACCCAGTACTTC. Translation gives CASSGSLSGSETQYF.

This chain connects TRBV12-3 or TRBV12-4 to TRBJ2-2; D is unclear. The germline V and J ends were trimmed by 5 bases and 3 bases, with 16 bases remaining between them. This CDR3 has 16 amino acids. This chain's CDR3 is CASSITWQLHTGELFF. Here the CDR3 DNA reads TGTGCCAGCAGTATAACCTGGCAGCTACACACCGGGGAGCTGTTTTTT.

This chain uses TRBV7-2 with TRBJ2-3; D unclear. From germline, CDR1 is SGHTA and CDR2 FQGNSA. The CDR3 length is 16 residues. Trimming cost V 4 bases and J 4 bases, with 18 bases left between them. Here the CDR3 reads CASSSPARAPADTQYF. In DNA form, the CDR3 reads TGTGCCAGCAGCTCCCCAGCCCGGGCCCCGGCAGATACGCAGTATTTT.

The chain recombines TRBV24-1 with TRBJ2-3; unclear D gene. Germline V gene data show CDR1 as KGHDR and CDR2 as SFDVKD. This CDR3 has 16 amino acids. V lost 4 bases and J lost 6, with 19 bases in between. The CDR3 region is CATSDQNVNDMDTQYF. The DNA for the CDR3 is TGTGCCACCAGTGACCAGAACGTAAACGATATGGATACGCAGTATTTT.

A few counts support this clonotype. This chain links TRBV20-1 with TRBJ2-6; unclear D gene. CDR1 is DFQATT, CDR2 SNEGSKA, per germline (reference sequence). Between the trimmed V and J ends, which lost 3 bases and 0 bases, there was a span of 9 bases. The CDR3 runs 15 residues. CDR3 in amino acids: CSASPLVSGANVLTF. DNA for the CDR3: TGCAGTGCTAGCCCTCTAGTCTCTGGGGCCAACGTCCTGACTTTC.

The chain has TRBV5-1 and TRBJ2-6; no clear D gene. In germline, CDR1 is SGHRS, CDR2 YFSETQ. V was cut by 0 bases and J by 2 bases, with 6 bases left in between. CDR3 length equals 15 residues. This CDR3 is CASSLELAGANVLTF. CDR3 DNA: TGCGCCAGCAGCTTGGAGTTGGCTGGGGCCAACGTCCTGACTTTC.

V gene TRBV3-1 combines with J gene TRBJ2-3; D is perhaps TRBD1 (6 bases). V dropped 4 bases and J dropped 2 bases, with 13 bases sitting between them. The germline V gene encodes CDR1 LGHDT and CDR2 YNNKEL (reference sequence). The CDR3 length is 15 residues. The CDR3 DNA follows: TGTGCCAGCAGCCGACAGGCTTGGACCACAGATACGCAGTATTTT. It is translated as CASSRQAWTTDTQYF.

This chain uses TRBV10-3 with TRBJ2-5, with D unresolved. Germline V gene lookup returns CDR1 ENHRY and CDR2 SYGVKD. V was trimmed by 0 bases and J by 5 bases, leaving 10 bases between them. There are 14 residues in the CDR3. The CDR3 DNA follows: TGTGCCATCAGTGAGTCTGGGCGATCGGAGACCCAGTACTTC. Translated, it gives CAISESGRSETQYF.

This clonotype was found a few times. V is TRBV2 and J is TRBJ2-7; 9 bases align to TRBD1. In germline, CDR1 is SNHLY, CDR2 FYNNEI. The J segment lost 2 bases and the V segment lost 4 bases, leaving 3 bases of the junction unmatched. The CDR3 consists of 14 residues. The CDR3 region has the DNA TGTGCCAGCAGTGGACAGGGGGTCCCCTACGAGCAGTACTTC. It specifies CASSGQGVPYEQYF.

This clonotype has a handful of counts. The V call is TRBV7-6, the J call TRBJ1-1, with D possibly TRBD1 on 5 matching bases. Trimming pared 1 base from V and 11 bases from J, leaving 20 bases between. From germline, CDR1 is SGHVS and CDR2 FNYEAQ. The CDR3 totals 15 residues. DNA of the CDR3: TGTGCCAGCAGCTTAGGGGGCGCGGACCGCGGGGAGGCTTTCTTT. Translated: CASSLGGADRGEAFF.

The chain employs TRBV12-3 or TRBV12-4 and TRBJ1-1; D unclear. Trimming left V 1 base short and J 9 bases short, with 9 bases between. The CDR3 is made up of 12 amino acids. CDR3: CASSLVSGKAFF. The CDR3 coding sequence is TGTGCCAGCAGTTTAGTCAGTGGTAAAGCTTTCTTT.

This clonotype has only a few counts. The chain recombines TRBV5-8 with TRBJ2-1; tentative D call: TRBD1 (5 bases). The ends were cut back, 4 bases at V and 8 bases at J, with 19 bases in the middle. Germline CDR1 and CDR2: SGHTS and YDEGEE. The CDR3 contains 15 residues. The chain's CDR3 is CASSPRQLSTYEQFF. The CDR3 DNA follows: TGTGCCAGCAGCCCCCGACAGCTTTCTACCTATGAGCAGTTCTTC.

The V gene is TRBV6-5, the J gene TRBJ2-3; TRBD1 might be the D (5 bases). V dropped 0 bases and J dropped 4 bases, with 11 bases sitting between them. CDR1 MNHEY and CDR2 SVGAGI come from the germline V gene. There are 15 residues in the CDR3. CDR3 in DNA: TGTGCCAGCAGTTACTCGGACAATCAGGCAGATACGCAGTATTTT. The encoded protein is CASSYSDNQADTQYF.

The CDR3 loop reads CASSQGARGPGTEAFF. The CDR3 DNA is TGTGCCAGCAGCCAAGGCGCCCGGGGGCCGGGGACTGAAGCTTTCTTT. The chain uses TRBV3-1 and TRBJ1-1; tentative D call: TRBD1 (6 bases). The CDR3 is 16 residues long. CDR1 and CDR2 from the germline V gene are LGHDT and YNNKEL (reference sequence). V lost 1 base and J 5 bases, leaving 17 bases between the germline ends.

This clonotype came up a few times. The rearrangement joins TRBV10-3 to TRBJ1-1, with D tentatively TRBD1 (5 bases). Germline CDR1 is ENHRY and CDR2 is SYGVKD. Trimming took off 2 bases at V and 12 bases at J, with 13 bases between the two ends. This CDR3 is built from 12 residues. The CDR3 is CAISEDAYRTFF. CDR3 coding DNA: TGTGCCATCAGTGAGGACGCATACAGGACTTTCTTT.

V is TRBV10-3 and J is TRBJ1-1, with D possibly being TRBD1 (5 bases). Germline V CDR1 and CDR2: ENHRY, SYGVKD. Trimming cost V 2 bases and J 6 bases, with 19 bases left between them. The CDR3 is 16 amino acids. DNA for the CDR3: TGTGCCATCAGTGAGGGAGTTGGAGGGAGGGACGCTGAAGCTTTCTTT. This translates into CAISEGVGGRDAEAFF.

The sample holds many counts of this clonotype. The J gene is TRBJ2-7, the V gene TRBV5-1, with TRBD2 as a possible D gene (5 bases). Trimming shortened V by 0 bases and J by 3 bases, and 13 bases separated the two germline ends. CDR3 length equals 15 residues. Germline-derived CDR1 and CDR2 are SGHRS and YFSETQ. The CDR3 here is CASSLDGVEVYEQYF. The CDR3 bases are TGCGCCAGCAGCTTGGACGGGGTGGAGGTCTACGAGCAGTACTTC.

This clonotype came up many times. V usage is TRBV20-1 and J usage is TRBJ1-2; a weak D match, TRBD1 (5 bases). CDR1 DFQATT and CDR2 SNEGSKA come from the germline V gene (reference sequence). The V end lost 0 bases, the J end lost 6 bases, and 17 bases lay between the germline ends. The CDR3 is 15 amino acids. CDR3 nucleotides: TGCAGTGCTAGAGATGGTTCGGGGGTAAATAATGGCTACACCTTC. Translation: CSARDGSGVNNGYTF.

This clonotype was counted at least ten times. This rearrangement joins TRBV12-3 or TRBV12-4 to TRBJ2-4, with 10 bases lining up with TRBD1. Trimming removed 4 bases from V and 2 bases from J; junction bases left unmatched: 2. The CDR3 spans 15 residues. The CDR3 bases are TGTGCCAGCAGTTGGGGACAGGGGACCAAAAACATTCAGTACTTC. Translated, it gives CASSWGQGTKNIQYF.

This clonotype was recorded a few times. CDR3 residues: CATKRERKYNEQFF. DNA for the CDR3: TGTGCCACCAAGCGGGAGAGGAAGTACAATGAGCAGTTCTTC. The genes are TRBV24-1 and TRBJ2-1; 8 nucleotides line up with TRBD2. Looked up from germline, CDR1 is KGHDR and CDR2 is SFDVKD. This CDR3 spans 14 amino acids. V was clipped by 8 bases and J by 4 bases; unmatched bases: 6.

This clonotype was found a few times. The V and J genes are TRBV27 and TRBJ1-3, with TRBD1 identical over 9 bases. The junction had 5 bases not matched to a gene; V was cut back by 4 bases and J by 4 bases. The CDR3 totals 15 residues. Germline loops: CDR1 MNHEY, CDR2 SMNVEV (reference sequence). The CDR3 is CASSSQGAGGNTIYF. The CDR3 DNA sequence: TGTGCCAGCAGTTCACAGGGGGCGGGGGGAAACACCATATATTTT.

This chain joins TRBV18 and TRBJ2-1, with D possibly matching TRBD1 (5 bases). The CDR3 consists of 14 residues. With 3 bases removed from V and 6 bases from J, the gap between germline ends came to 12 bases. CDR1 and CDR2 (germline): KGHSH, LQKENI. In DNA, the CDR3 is TGTGCCAGCTCACCGCAGGGTACGGGCAATGAGCAGTTCTTC. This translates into CASSPQGTGNEQFF. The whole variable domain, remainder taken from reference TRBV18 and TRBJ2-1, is NAGVMQNPRHLVRRRGQEARLRCSPMKGHSHVYWYRQLPEEGLKFMVYLQKENIIDESGMPKERFSAEFPKEGPSILRIQQVVRGDSAAYFCASSPQGTGNEQFFGPGTRLTVL.

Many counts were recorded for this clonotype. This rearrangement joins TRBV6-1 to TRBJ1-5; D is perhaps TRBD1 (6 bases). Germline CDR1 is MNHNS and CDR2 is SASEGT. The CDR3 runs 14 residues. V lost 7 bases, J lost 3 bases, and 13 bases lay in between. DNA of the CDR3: TGTGCCAGCAACCCGACAGGCTCCAATCAGCCCCAGCATTTT. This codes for CASNPTGSNQPQHF.

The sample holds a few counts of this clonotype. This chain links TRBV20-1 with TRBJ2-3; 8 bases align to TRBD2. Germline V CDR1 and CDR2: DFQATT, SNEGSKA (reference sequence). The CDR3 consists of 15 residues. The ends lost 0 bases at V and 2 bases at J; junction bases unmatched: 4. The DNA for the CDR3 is TGCAGTGCTAGAGATGGTAGCGGGATCACAGATACGCAGTATTTT. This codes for CSARDGSGITDTQYF.

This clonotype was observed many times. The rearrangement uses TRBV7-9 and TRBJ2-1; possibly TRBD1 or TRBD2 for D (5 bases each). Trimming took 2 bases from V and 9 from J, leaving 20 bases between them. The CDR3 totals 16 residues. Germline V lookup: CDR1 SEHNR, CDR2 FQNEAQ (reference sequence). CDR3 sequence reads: CASSLTGPSGVGEQFF. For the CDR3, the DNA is TGTGCCAGCAGCTTAACGGGACCGTCTGGAGTCGGTGAGCAGTTCTTC.